Included here is one TCR beta chain sequence, with context. Its target is unknown. The record originates from a study of cytomegalovirus exposure and HLA in healthy donors. PCR employed 60 Vbeta and 13 Jbeta primers. The protocol was immunoSEQ multiplex PCR, while the TCRdb copy is restricted to in-frame clones and leaves out a portion. This table has about 300,000 clones, roughly 88% appearing once. Between the trimmed V and J ends, which lost 3 bases and 6 bases, there was a span of 3 bases. Germline loops: CDR1 SGHAT, CDR2 FQNNGV. The CDR3 totals 11 residues. Study-wide results and caveats: Researchers catalogued about 160 TCR beta chains as cytomegalovirus-associated.

Sequencing was performed on PBMCs. This receptor was taken from a man aged 35-49 years in good health and CMV-seropositive. The chain couples TRBV11-2 to TRBJ2-1; the D is unclear. In DNA form, the CDR3 reads TGTGCCAGCAGCTTGAGCAATGAGCAGTTCTTC. This gives the protein CASSLSNEQFF.